One sample yielded the 6 T cell receptor beta chains listed below, sequenced in a study of T cell responses to AZD1222 COVID-19 vaccine. The assay was immunoSEQ multiplex PCR, and TCRdb's table has in-frame clones only and misses some. This table holds around 150,000 clones, 88% found once. Source: peripheral blood, taken 28 days after the second AZD1222 dose. The receptors were gathered from an adult who received the AZD1222 COVID-19 vaccine.

In nucleotides, the CDR3 is TGCGCCAGCAGCCCGAGCCAGGACGGGCAGTTAGAATACGAGCAGTACTTC. Translating it yields CASSPSQDGQLEYEQYF. This chain links TRBV4-3 with TRBJ2-7; no firm D call. Trimming pared 4 bases from V and 4 bases from J, leaving 23 bases between. CDR3 length equals 17 residues. Per germline, CDR1 LGHNA and CDR2 YSLEER.

The V call is TRBV7-9, the J call TRBJ1-2, with 9 bases that match TRBD1. Unmatched junction bases numbered 5, after V lost 5 bases and J lost 4 bases. From germline, CDR1 is SEHNR and CDR2 FQNEAQ (reference sequence). This CDR3 has 14 amino acids. The CDR3: CASSTGTGIYGYTF. For the CDR3, the DNA is TGTGCCAGCAGCACCGGGACAGGGATCTATGGCTACACCTTC.

The chain combines TRBV11-2 with TRBJ2-3, with D perhaps TRBD2 (6 bases). The V end lost 4 bases, the J end lost 1 base, and 12 bases lay between the germline ends. CDR3 length equals 15 residues. Looked up from germline, CDR1 is SGHAT and CDR2 is FQNNGV. The CDR3 DNA sequence: TGTGCCAGCAGCTCACTCTGGGGGGGCACAGATACGCAGTATTTT. This translates into CASSSLWGGTDTQYF. The full variable domain, its missing parts supplied by reference TRBV11-2 and TRBJ2-3, is EAGVAQSPRYKIIEKRQSVAFWCNPISGHATLYWYQQILGQGPKLLIQFQNNGVVDDSQLPKDRFSAERLKGVDSTLKIQPAKLEDSAVYLCASSSLWGGTDTQYFGPGTRLTVL.

The rearrangement joins TRBV5-1 to TRBJ1-2; D not certain. The CDR3 is made up of 13 amino acids. Germline V lookup: CDR1 SGHRS, CDR2 YFSETQ. The ends were cut back, 2 bases at V and 2 bases at J, with 7 bases in the middle. The DNA for the CDR3 is TGCGCCAGCAGCTTCGACAAAAACTATGGCTACACCTTC. Protein sequence: CASSFDKNYGYTF.

This clone was seen only once. This chain joins TRBV2 and TRBJ1-1, with 7 positions matching TRBD1. Germline V gene data show CDR1 as SNHLY and CDR2 as FYNNEI. The CDR3 extends over 14 amino acids. J gave up 1 base and V 4 bases, and 3 bases lay outside the gene matches. CDR3 loop: CASSVRTGNTEAFF. The CDR3 DNA reads as TGTGCCAGCAGTGTCCGGACAGGGAACACTGAAGCTTTCTTT.

The chain employs TRBV15 and TRBJ2-2; TRBD2 agrees at 7 bases. The V segment lost 9 bases and the J segment 1 base; nucleotides outside the gene matches: 8. Germline-derived CDR1 and CDR2 are LNHNV and YYDKDF (reference sequence). The CDR3 is 15 amino acids. CDR3 sequence (DNA): TGTGCCACTCGAGAGGGCGGGGGGAACACCGGGGAGCTGTTTTTT. It translates to CATREGGGNTGELFF.